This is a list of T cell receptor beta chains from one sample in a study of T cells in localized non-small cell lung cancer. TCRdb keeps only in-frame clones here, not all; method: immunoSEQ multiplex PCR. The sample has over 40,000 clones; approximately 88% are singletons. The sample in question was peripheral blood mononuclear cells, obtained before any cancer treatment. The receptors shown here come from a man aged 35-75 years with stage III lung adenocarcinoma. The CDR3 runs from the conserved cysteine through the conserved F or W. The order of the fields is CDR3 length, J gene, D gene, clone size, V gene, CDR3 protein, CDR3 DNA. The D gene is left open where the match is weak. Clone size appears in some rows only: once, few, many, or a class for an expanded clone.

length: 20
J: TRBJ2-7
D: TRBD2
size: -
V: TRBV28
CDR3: CASSSPPGDWLAGGTYEQYF
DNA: TGTGCCAGCAGTTCCCCTCCCGGGGATTGGCTAGCGGGAGGGACCTACGAGCAGTACTTC

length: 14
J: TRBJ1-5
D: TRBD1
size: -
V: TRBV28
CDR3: CASSWTGISQPQHF
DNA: TGTGCCAGCAGTTGGACAGGGATCAGTCAGCCCCAGCATTTT

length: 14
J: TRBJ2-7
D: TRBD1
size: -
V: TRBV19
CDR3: CASSIGDRDDEQYF
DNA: TGTGCCAGTAGTATAGGGGACAGGGACGACGAGCAGTACTTC

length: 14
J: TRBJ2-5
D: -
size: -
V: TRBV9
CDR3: CASSEGSGPETQYF
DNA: TGTGCCAGCAGCGAGGGTAGCGGTCCCGAGACCCAGTACTTC

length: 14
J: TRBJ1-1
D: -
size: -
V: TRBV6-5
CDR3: CASSYSWGNTEAFF
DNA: TGTGCCAGCAGTTACTCGTGGGGCAACACTGAAGCTTTCTTT

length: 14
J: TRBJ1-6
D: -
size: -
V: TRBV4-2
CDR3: CASSQADRNSPLHF
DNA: TGTGCCAGCAGCCAAGCAGACAGAAATTCACCCCTCCACTTT

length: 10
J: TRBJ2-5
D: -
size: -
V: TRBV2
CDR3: CASSPETQYF
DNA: TGTGCCAGCAGTCCCGAGACCCAGTACTTC

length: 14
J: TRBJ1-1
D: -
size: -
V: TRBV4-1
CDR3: CASSQGARDTEAFF
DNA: TGCGCCAGCAGCCAGGGGGCGCGGGACACTGAAGCTTTCTTT

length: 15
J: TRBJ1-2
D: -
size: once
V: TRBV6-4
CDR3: CASSDEPGTNYGYTF
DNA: TGTGCCAGCAGTGACGAGCCCGGGACAAACTATGGCTACACCTTC

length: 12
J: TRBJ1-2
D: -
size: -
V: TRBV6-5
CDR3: CATQTTGYGYTF
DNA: TGTGCCACCCAGACAACAGGGTATGGCTACACCTTC

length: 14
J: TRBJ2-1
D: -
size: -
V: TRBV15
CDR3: CATSRGDRLDEQFF
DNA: TGTGCCACCAGCAGAGGAGACAGATTAGATGAGCAGTTCTTC

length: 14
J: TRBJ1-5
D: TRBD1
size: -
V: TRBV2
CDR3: CASSWDRDGQPQHF
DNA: TGTGCCAGCAGTTGGGACAGGGATGGTCAGCCCCAGCATTTT

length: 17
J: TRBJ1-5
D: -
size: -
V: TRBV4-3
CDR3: CASSQAYFDGGNQPQHF
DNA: TGCGCCAGCAGCCAAGCGTACTTCGACGGTGGAAATCAGCCCCAGCATTTT

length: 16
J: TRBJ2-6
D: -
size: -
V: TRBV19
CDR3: CASSMSPGSGANVLTF
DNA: TGTGCCAGTAGTATGTCCCCGGGCTCTGGGGCCAACGTCCTGACTTTC

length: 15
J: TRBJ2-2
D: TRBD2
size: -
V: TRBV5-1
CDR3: CASSSSSGPTGELFF
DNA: TGCGCCAGCAGCTCTTCTAGCGGACCTACCGGGGAGCTGTTTTTT

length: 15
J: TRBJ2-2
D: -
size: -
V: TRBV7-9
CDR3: CASSPLIVRTGELFF
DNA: TGTGCCAGCAGCCCCTTGATTGTCCGCACCGGGGAGCTGTTTTTT

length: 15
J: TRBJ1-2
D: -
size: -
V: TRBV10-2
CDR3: CASSLGRQTVYGYTF
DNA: TGCGCCAGCAGCCTAGGTAGACAAACTGTATATGGCTACACCTTC

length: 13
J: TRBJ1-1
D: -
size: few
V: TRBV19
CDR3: CASSQDGNTEAFF
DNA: TGTGCCAGTTCTCAGGACGGAAACACTGAAGCTTTCTTT

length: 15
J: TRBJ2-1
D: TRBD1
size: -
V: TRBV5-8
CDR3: CASSLEGQGYNEQFF
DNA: TGTGCCAGCAGCTTGGAGGGACAGGGGTACAATGAGCAGTTCTTC

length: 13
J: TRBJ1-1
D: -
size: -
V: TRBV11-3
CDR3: CASSLAQITEAFF
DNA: TGTGCCAGCAGCTTAGCCCAAATCACCGAAGCTTTCTTT

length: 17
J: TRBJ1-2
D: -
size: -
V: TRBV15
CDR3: CATSRDVLGADNYGYTF
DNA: TGTGCCACCAGCAGAGATGTTCTGGGGGCGGATAACTATGGCTACACCTTC

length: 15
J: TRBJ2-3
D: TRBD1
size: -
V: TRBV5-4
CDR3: CASSLGDREADTQYF
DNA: TGTGCCAGCAGCTTGGGGGACAGGGAGGCAGATACGCAGTATTTT

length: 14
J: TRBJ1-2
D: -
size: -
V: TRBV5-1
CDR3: CASSLAQGRGGYTF
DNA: TGCGCCAGCAGCTTGGCGCAGGGCCGTGGGGGCTACACCTTC

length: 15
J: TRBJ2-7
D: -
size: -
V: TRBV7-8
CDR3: CASSLAVASVYEQYF
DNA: TGTGCCAGCAGCTTAGCGGTAGCTTCGGTCTACGAGCAGTACTTC

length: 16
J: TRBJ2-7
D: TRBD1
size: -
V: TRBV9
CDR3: CASSPAGGAPAGEQYF
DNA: TGTGCCAGCAGCCCGGCAGGGGGCGCGCCCGCCGGCGAGCAGTACTTC

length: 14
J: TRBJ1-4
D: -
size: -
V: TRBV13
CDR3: CASSFKMESEKLFF
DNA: TGTGCCAGCAGCTTCAAGATGGAGAGTGAAAAACTGTTTTTT

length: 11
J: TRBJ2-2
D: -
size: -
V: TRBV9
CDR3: CASSAGGELFF
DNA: TGTGCCAGCAGCGCCGGCGGGGAGCTGTTTTTT

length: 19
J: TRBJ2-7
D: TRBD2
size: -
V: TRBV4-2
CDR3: CASSQVSSGASRALYEQYF
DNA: TGTGCCAGCAGCCAAGTTAGTAGCGGGGCCTCCCGGGCGCTCTACGAGCAGTACTTC

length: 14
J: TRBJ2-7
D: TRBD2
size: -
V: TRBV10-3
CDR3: CATPLREGSYEQYF
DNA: TGTGCCACCCCCCTGAGGGAGGGCTCCTACGAGCAGTACTTC

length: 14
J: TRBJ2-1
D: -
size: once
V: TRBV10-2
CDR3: CASSFAGLGNEQFF
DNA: TGCGCCAGCAGTTTTGCGGGTCTCGGGAATGAGCAGTTCTTC

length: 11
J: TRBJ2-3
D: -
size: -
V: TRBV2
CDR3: CASSIEGTQYF
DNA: TGTGCCAGTAGTATTGAGGGTACGCAGTATTTT

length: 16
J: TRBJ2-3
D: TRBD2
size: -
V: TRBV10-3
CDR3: CAISEERGLSTDTQYF
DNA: TGTGCCATCAGTGAGGAGCGGGGGCTTAGCACAGATACGCAGTATTTT

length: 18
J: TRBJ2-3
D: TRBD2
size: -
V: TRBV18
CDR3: CASSPKTSGRRTADTQYF
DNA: TGTGCCAGCTCACCAAAGACTAGCGGGAGGAGGACTGCGGATACGCAGTATTTT

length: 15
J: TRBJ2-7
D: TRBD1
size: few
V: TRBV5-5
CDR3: CASSLATGVVYEQYF
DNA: TGTGCCAGCAGCTTGGCGACAGGGGTAGTATACGAGCAGTACTTC

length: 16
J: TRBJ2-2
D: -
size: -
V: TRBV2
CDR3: CASSDRLATNTGELFF
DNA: TGTGCCAGCAGTGATAGGCTAGCGACTAACACCGGGGAGCTGTTTTTT

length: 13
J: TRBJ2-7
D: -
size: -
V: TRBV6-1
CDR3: CASTLGVSYEQYF
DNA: TGTGCCAGCACCCTGGGGGTAAGCTACGAGCAGTACTTC

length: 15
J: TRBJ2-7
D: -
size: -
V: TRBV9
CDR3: CASSVGPVQSHEQYF
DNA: TGTGCCAGCAGCGTAGGGCCAGTCCAATCCCACGAGCAGTACTTC

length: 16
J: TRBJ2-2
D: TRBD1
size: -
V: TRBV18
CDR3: CASSPRTGGETGELFF
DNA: TGTGCCAGCTCACCACGGACAGGGGGAGAGACCGGGGAGCTGTTTTTT

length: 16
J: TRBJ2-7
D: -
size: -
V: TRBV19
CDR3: CASSIHDSSQGDEQYF
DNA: TGTGCCAGTAGTATTCACGACAGCTCACAAGGAGACGAGCAGTACTTC

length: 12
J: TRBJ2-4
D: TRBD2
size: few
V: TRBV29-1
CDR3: CSVASGENIQYF
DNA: TGCAGCGTAGCTAGCGGCGAAAACATTCAGTACTTC

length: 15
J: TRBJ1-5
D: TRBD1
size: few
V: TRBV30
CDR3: CAWSAGQGGGQPQHF
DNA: TGTGCCTGGAGTGCCGGACAGGGCGGAGGTCAGCCCCAGCATTTT

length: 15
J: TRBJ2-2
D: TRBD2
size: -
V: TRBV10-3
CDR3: CAINRSSGSGGELFF
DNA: TGTGCCATCAATCGGTCTAGCGGAAGTGGCGGGGAGCTGTTTTTT

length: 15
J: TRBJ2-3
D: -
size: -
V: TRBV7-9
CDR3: CARRRGRGFTDTQYF
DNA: TGTGCCCGCCGGCGGGGGCGGGGGTTCACAGATACGCAGTATTTT

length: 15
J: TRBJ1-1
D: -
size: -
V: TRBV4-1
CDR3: CASSPGARGHNEAFF
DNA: TGCGCCAGCAGCCCGGGGGCCAGGGGCCATAATGAAGCTTTCTTT

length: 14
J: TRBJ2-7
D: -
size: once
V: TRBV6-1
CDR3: CASSDSVLNYEQYF
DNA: TGTGCCAGCAGTGATTCGGTTCTTAACTACGAGCAGTACTTC

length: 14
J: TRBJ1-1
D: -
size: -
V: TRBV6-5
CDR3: CASSLGQLNTEAFF
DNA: TGTGCCAGCAGTCTTGGACAGCTCAACACTGAAGCTTTCTTT

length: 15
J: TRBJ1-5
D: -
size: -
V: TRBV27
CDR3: CASSLRGDGNQPQHF
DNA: TGTGCCAGCAGCCTCAGGGGAGATGGCAATCAGCCCCAGCATTTT

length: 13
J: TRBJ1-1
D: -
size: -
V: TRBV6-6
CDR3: CASSYRRETEAFF
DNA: TGTGCCAGCAGTTACCGACGGGAGACTGAAGCTTTCTTT